The source of this T cell receptor (beta chain) is a study of Graves' ophthalmopathy and Graves' hyperthyroidism (dated by TCRdb to 2017 to 2018). A note on the overall study: Peripheral blood was collected at initial diagnosis, prior to any treatment. To explore V-J signatures distinguishing ophthalmopathy from hyperthyroidism, a discovery set of approximately 100 patients (roughly 45 ophthalmopathy, around 55 stable hyperthyroidism) was enrolled. The 100 or so discovery patients were randomly split 7:3 into training and test sets. T-cell repertoires of thyroid tissue and blood were compared in several hyperthyroidism patients. Following sampling, methimazole starting at 30 mg daily was administered to hyperthyroidism patients, and high-dose intravenous methylprednisolone was administered to ophthalmopathy patients. For independent validation, a separate cohort was made up of 18 hyperthyroidism patients plus 17 patients who later progressed from hyperthyroidism to ophthalmopathy. In total, 135 blood samples were TCR-sequenced: fewer than 50 ophthalmopathy, over 70 hyperthyroidism and some 17 hyperthyroidism-to-ophthalmopathy patients. The study used signatures of the TCR beta repertoire to tell Graves' ophthalmopathy apart from Graves' hyperthyroidism and to predict which patients would progress to ophthalmopathy. Findings and caveats that apply to the study as a whole: In cross-validation, the 13-signature model distinguished ophthalmopathy from stable hyperthyroidism with around 90% sensitivity and around 81% specificity, while in the test set the corresponding values were 80% and 75%. Most expanded thyroid clonotypes with a frequency above 0.001 also appeared in blood, which suggests that blood repertoires may reflect the immune response in the thyroid. No statistical method was used to predetermine the sample size, and group allocation was not hidden from the investigators. In validation, the model predicted ophthalmopathy progression with about 70% sensitivity and about 77% specificity; 12 predicted patients were CT-confirmed with GO in a median of about 6.2 months.

At least ten counts were recorded for this clonotype. Its antigen remains undetermined. No qualities accompany the bases; no much larger clone lies one base away. A patient counted as having stable hyperthyroidism if there was no progression to ophthalmopathy within 18 months of follow-up. Hyperthyroidism patients were newly diagnosed, were aged 18 to 65 years, and had a disease duration under 2 months. Patients were excluded if they had other autoimmune diseases, uncontrolled infections, pregnancy or lactation. Diagnosis was based on clinical symptoms, serum thyroxine, TRAb, thyroid ultrasound and orbital computed tomography. Using Ficoll-Paque density gradient centrifugation, PBMCs were isolated from 9 to 10 ml of fresh peripheral blood. Total RNA was extracted using Trizol reagent, and RNA quality was checked on an Agilent 2100 Bioanalyzer. TCR beta CDR3 regions were amplified from RNA transcripts for repertoire sequencing. A first-round RT-PCR used HTBI primers with the Qiagen OneStep RT-PCR kit, followed by a second-round multiplex PCR, size selection and purification. Libraries were sequenced paired-end with 100 bp reads on an Illumina HiSeq2000. Turning to the authors' computational methods: SOAPnuke was used to process the reads, removing any read that contained adapters or uncalled bases, had a mean Phred below 15, or lacked an exact match to the constant primer or identifier. High-quality paired reads were merged with COPE v1.2.5. Clonotypes were defined as unique nucleotide sequences and were aligned to IMGT TRB V, D and J references using MiTCR v1.1. Analysis was restricted to V-J combinations with a frequency above 0.0001, which covered just over 98% of repertoires. For each V-J combination, a TCR clonal expansion and chaos score was defined as the ratio of F50 clonal expansion to chaos observed in the TCRdist matrix. Welch's t-statistics and random forest were used to reduce features to some 13 V-J combinations, which were fed into a naive Bayes classifier. The Morisita-Horn index was used to measure how similar the thyroid and blood repertoires were. TCRdb trimmed public reads at Q25 via fastp, called clones via MiXCR and kept in-frame beta chains. All rows with the same CDR3 protein become a single entry with the most common DNA and genes. TCRdb's processing, not the authors' own work, is the source of the V and J calls. This sample comprises about 400,000 distinct CDR3 sequences, more than 20% of them detected only once. The ten top clones hold approximately 3.2% of the sample.

Input material: peripheral blood. The sequence was obtained from a woman aged 18-29 years with stable Graves' hyperthyroidism. Donor details come from another sample of the same person, matched by shared clones.

The DNA reads as follows: TGCGCCAGCAGCTTGGTTCCGCGAGAACCACCCTACGAGCAGTACTTC. Translated, this is CASSLVPREPPYEQYF. The chain is made from TRBV5-1 and TRBJ2-7; no confident D gene assignment can be made. V sheds 0 bases and J sheds 2 bases, leaving 15 bases between their ends. CDR1 and CDR2, looked up from the germline V gene, are SGHRS and YFSETQ. From its cysteine to its phenylalanine, the CDR3 spans 16 amino acids. The DNA shown is the 48-base CDR3, in frame from base 1.